At least ten counts were recorded for the clone carrying this T cell receptor beta chain. The antigen is undetermined. V lost 1 base and J lost 15, with 19 bases in between. CDR1 is SEHNR, CDR2 FQNEAQ, per germline (reference sequence). The CDR3 sequence is 14 residues long. This specimen comes from a study of T-cell reconstitution after alpha-beta-depleted transplantation in children. Whole-study findings and limits: Reportedly, roughly two months post-transplant, alpha-beta T cells arose from several hundred expanded graft clones. Surviving thymic progenitors and recipient T cells were the source of high TCRbeta diversity at day 60 in some patients. T-cell counts and diversity at one year following transplant were attributed mainly to newly produced T cells.

During its preparation, the TCRbeta library received unique molecular identifiers. TCRdb used MiXCR to reprocess the PCR reads, holding one entry per CDR3 protein. The sample has fewer than 1 million distinct CDR3 sequences, around 15% seen once. The V call is TRBV7-9, the J call TRBJ2-1, with D unresolved. Sample: PBMCs, mostly from graft donor cells, taken 360 days after TCRalphabeta/CD19-depleted stem cell transplant. The clonotype comes from a male patient aged 10 to 17 who had a stem cell transplant for acute lymphoblastic leukemia, so the T cells may come from the graft donor. The CDR3 is CASSLVGSGLGWFF. The CDR3 DNA follows: TGTGCCAGCAGCTTAGTAGGAAGTGGGCTAGGCTGGTTCTTC.